One sample yielded the 5 T cell receptor beta chains listed below, sequenced in a study of blood T cell repertoires in COVID-19. Some clones are missing from TCRdb's copy, which holds only in-frame ones; the method was immunoSEQ multiplex PCR. The sample shows over 300,000 clones, nearly 90% of them seen only once. Specimen: peripheral blood. Every receptor here comes from a man aged 18 to 35 with active or convalescent COVID-19.

The gene calls are TRBV7-2 and TRBJ1-3, with a tentative D call TRBD1 (6 bases). Germline-derived CDR1 and CDR2 are SGHTA and FQGNSA. The CDR3 sequence is 14 residues long. Between the trimmed V and J ends, which lost 5 bases and 6 bases, there was a span of 14 bases. The CDR3 nucleotides read TGTGCCAGCAGCGCTACAGGGTTGGAAAACACCATATATTTT. This sequence encodes CASSATGLENTIYF.

This rearrangement joins TRBV27 to TRBJ1-6, with a possible D match to TRBD1 (5 bases). From germline, CDR1 is MNHEY and CDR2 SMNVEV (reference sequence). V lost 3 bases and J lost 9, with 12 bases in between. The CDR3 extends over 14 amino acids. This chain's CDR3 is CASSFWQGSSPLHF. CDR3 DNA sequence: TGTGCCAGCAGTTTTTGGCAGGGAAGTTCACCCCTCCACTTT.

This chain joins TRBV5-8 and TRBJ2-1, with 9 bases that match TRBD1. Trimming took 1 base from V and 3 from J; bases not matched to a gene: 5. Germline V CDR1 and CDR2: SGHTS, YDEGEE. The CDR3 is 16 residues long. In nucleotides, the CDR3 is TGTGCCAGCAGCTTGCCAGACAGGGGGGTCTACAATGAGCAGTTCTTC. The encoded protein is CASSLPDRGVYNEQFF.

This clone showed up just once. The chain couples TRBV18 to TRBJ1-4; possibly TRBD1 for D (5 bases). This CDR3 has 15 amino acids. Per germline, CDR1 KGHSH and CDR2 LQKENI. Trimming left V 3 bases short and J 3 bases short, with 11 bases between. The CDR3 nucleotides read TGTGCCAGCTCACCGGGTCAGGGTGCTAATGAAAAACTGTTTTTT. Translating gives CASSPGQGANEKLFF.

The chain links TRBV11-1 to TRBJ1-1; D unclear. Germline V gene data show CDR1 as SGHAT and CDR2 as FQDESV (reference sequence). There are 13 residues in the CDR3. The V and J ends lost 8 bases and 1 base respectively, with 11 bases between them. This CDR3 reads CASARTENTEAFF. As DNA, the CDR3 is TGTGCCAGCGCAAGGACTGAGAACACTGAAGCTTTCTTT.